This TCR beta chain appears in the sequencing data of a study of human T cells and chemical hapten exposure. Study summary: Patients, a majority of them female, were diagnosed with alopecia areata, totalis or universalis. General study points: There was alopecia in the donors, so their immune response may differ from that of healthy people.

Time point here: patch test 2, 6 weeks after DPC sensitization. Treatment denoted: therapeutic diphenylcyclopropenone sensitization with weekly scalp DPC. The donor pool consisted of alopecia patients aged 18 to 70 years, considered suitable for DPC. Remarks on this clonotype: Its antigen is unknown.

MiXCR, applied by TCRdb to the RACE reads, yields one record per CDR3 protein. The top ten hold around 2% of the sample, which has more than 75,000 distinct CDR3 sequences, about 9.3% seen once. The CDR3 extends over 13 amino acids. Looked up from germline, CDR1 is MDHEN and CDR2 is SYDVKM. The V end lost 2 bases, the J end lost 1 base, and 5 bases lay between the germline ends. The origin of this receptor is a woman aged 40 to 50 with alopecia areata. Some clones in this sample may be carry-over from other donors' samples. The V and J genes are TRBV28 and TRBJ1-1; D not resolved. The sample here was whole blood, taken in connection with sensitization to the hapten diphenylcyclopropenone (DPC). The CDR3 sequence is CASSLRRNTEAFF. The CDR3 nucleotides read TGTGCCAGCAGTTTAAGGAGGAACACTGAAGCTTTCTTT.